This T cell receptor (beta chain) was identified in a study of monozygotic twins with inflammatory bowel disease. General study findings and limits: IBD patients shared fewer clonotypes with other individuals than healthy twins, especially patients with disease activity signs.

This CDR3 is built from 15 residues. CDR1 and CDR2 (germline): SQVTM, ANQGSEA. Researchers generated cDNA in eight separate reactions per sample. TCRdb re-called the 5' RACE reads and catalogs CDR3 proteins one per entry, DNA excluded. The listing records 330,000 or so distinct CDR3 sequences. For this clonotype: The antigen is not known.

The chain recombines TRBV29-1 with TRBJ2-7; TCRdb picks TRBD1, but there is no DNA to check that call. Sequencing was performed on blood. The TCR sequence derives from a human donor with ulcerative colitis or Crohn's disease, or a healthy co-twin of an affected twin (not recorded which). CDR3 protein: CSGEPWTGAFYEQYF.